The present TCR beta chain was sequenced within a study of T cell responses to AZD1222 COVID-19 vaccine. Study-level findings and limits: Compared with day 0, the breadth and depth of the Spike-specific TCR repertoire rose significantly after two doses of AZD1222. Samples come after the peak T cell response, not at day 14. Vaccine-related CD4 TCRs covered spike, predominating at 160-218 and 743-854. Mostly white British, mostly female donors; authors suggested clonal diversity may be underestimated.

This clone appeared a single time. The antigen is not known. Sequencing used immunoSEQ multiplex PCR; TCRdb keeps in-frame clones, though not all of them. Here the sample spans 100,000 to 150,000 clones, 85% to 90% being singletons. Germline V gene lookup returns CDR1 MNHEY and CDR2 SMNVEV (reference sequence). V dropped 7 bases and J dropped 1 base, with 17 bases sitting between them. CDR3 size: 16 residues. Sample: peripheral blood, taken on day 0 of MenACWY control vaccination. V usage is TRBV27 and J usage is TRBJ2-1; D gene uncertain. This receptor was identified in an adult in good health. The CDR3 reads CASTKGGFLSYNEQFF. CDR3 nucleotides: TGTGCCAGCACCAAGGGTGGGTTTCTGTCCTACAATGAGCAGTTCTTC.